The rows below give T cell receptor beta chains drawn from one sample of a study of patients and donors after allogeneic stem cell transplantation. TCRdb called the RT-PCR reads again in MiXCR, with one record for every CDR3 protein. The sample comprises about 230,000 distinct CDR3 sequences, around an eighth of which are singletons, and approximately 10% rests with the top ten. Input material: blood, either unsorted or a sorted T cell fraction (not recorded which). All receptors derive from a human donor who was either an allogeneic HSCT recipient or a stem cell or donor lymphocyte infusion donor (not recorded which). It is not recorded whose cells these are; they may come from a transplant donor. Both conserved end residues are part of each CDR3. Each record gives: J gene, CDR3 length, D gene, clone size, V gene, CDR3 protein, CDR3 DNA. A D gene is named only where the DNA matches it firmly. Part of the rows lack a size; the others show once, few, many or a class for expanded clones.

j_gene: TRBJ2-2; len: 16; d_gene: TRBD1; abundance: many; v_gene: TRBV11-2; CDR3aa: CASSSVGQGLRGELFF; CDR3nt: TGTGCCAGCAGCTCTGTAGGACAGGGGCTCCGAGGGGAGCTGTTTTTT
j_gene: TRBJ2-7; len: 15; d_gene: -; abundance: -; v_gene: TRBV12-3/TRBV12-4; CDR3aa: CASSLDWPSLYEQYF; CDR3nt: TGTGCCAGCAGTTTAGATTGGCCCTCCCTCTACGAGCAGTACTTC
j_gene: TRBJ2-7; len: 13; d_gene: TRBD1; abundance: -; v_gene: TRBV30; CDR3aa: CAWSRDSGYEQYF; CDR3nt: TGTGCCTGGAGCAGGGACAGCGGCTACGAGCAGTACTTC
j_gene: TRBJ2-3; len: 15; d_gene: -; abundance: -; v_gene: TRBV6-4; CDR3aa: CASSVHGAAGDTQYF; CDR3nt: TGTGCCAGCAGTGTCCATGGGGCCGCGGGAGATACGCAGTATTTT
j_gene: TRBJ1-1; len: 17; d_gene: TRBD1; abundance: -; v_gene: TRBV5-1; CDR3aa: CASSLRGQGAMNTEAFF; CDR3nt: TGCGCCAGCAGCTTGAGGGGACAGGGGGCGATGAACACTGAAGCTTTCTTT
j_gene: TRBJ2-3; len: 14; d_gene: TRBD2; abundance: -; v_gene: TRBV30; CDR3aa: CAWSEGTRGDTQYF; CDR3nt: TGTGCCTGGAGTGAAGGGACTAGGGGAGATACGCAGTATTTT
j_gene: TRBJ2-2; len: 19; d_gene: TRBD2; abundance: many; v_gene: TRBV9; CDR3aa: CASSAYGTSGRANTGELFF; CDR3nt: TGTGCCAGCAGCGCATACGGGACTAGCGGGAGGGCCAACACCGGGGAGCTGTTTTTT
j_gene: TRBJ2-5; len: 14; d_gene: -; abundance: -; v_gene: TRBV9; CDR3aa: CASSVAPRSETQYF; CDR3nt: TGTGCCAGCAGCGTAGCCCCGAGGAGCGAGACCCAGTACTTC
j_gene: TRBJ2-3; len: 11; d_gene: -; abundance: few; v_gene: TRBV19; CDR3aa: CASSIADTQYF; CDR3nt: TGTGCCAGTAGTATAGCAGATACGCAGTATTTT
j_gene: TRBJ2-3; len: 12; d_gene: -; abundance: few; v_gene: TRBV2; CDR3aa: CASSESSDTQYF; CDR3nt: TGTGCCAGCAGTGAATCAAGTGATACGCAGTATTTT
j_gene: TRBJ2-5; len: 10; d_gene: -; abundance: many; v_gene: TRBV2; CDR3aa: CASSQRTQYF; CDR3nt: TGTGCCAGCTCCCAAAGGACCCAGTACTTC
j_gene: TRBJ1-3; len: 13; d_gene: -; abundance: few; v_gene: TRBV2; CDR3aa: CASSPVSGNTIYF; CDR3nt: TGTGCCAGTTCCCCAGTGTCAGGAAACACCATATATTTT
j_gene: TRBJ1-5; len: 16; d_gene: TRBD1; abundance: few; v_gene: TRBV15; CDR3aa: CATSRDRDRDYQPQHF; CDR3nt: TGTGCCACCAGCAGAGATCGGGACAGGGACTATCAGCCCCAGCATTTT
j_gene: TRBJ1-5; len: 19; d_gene: -; abundance: few; v_gene: TRBV7-8; CDR3aa: CASSLMGPRGGYSNQPQHF; CDR3nt: TGTGCCAGCAGCTTAATGGGTCCCCGAGGAGGATATAGCAATCAGCCCCAGCATTTT
j_gene: TRBJ1-3; len: 13; d_gene: -; abundance: few; v_gene: TRBV11-2; CDR3aa: CASSSPPGNTIYF; CDR3nt: TGTGCCAGCAGCTCCCCCCCTGGAAACACCATATATTTT
j_gene: TRBJ1-6; len: 16; d_gene: -; abundance: few; v_gene: TRBV20-1; CDR3aa: CSARSFGAANNSPLHF; CDR3nt: TGCAGTGCTAGATCGTTCGGCGCAGCGAATAATTCACCCCTCCACTTT
j_gene: TRBJ2-2; len: 13; d_gene: TRBD2; abundance: -; v_gene: TRBV6-2/TRBV6-3; CDR3aa: CASSGTSPGELFF; CDR3nt: TGTGCCAGCAGTGGGACTAGCCCCGGGGAGCTGTTTTTT
j_gene: TRBJ2-2; len: 16; d_gene: -; abundance: many; v_gene: TRBV7-2; CDR3aa: CASSSEPGVNPGELFF; CDR3nt: TGTGCCAGCAGCTCCGAACCGGGAGTCAACCCCGGGGAGCTGTTTTTT
j_gene: TRBJ1-3; len: 12; d_gene: -; abundance: -; v_gene: TRBV10-3; CDR3aa: CATGNSGNTIYF; CDR3nt: TGTGCCACAGGGAACTCTGGAAACACCATATATTTT
j_gene: TRBJ2-3; len: 16; d_gene: TRBD1; abundance: few; v_gene: TRBV7-2; CDR3aa: CASSLGVTGVSGTQYF; CDR3nt: TGTGCCAGCAGCTTAGGTGTTACAGGGGTATCTGGTACGCAGTATTTT
j_gene: TRBJ1-2; len: 13; d_gene: -; abundance: many; v_gene: TRBV29-1; CDR3aa: CSVEPPGNHGYTF; CDR3nt: TGCAGCGTTGAACCCCCAGGGAACCACGGCTACACCTTC
j_gene: TRBJ2-7; len: 15; d_gene: -; abundance: -; v_gene: TRBV5-1; CDR3aa: CASSLVGLRMGEQYF; CDR3nt: TGCGCCAGCAGCTTGGTGGGCCTCCGAATGGGCGAGCAGTACTTC
j_gene: TRBJ2-3; len: 11; d_gene: -; abundance: -; v_gene: TRBV2; CDR3aa: CASSEEYTQYF; CDR3nt: TGTGCCAGCAGTGAAGAATATACGCAGTATTTT
j_gene: TRBJ2-7; len: 13; d_gene: -; abundance: many; v_gene: TRBV28; CDR3aa: CATHPTGSYEQYF; CDR3nt: TGTGCCACCCACCCGACTGGCTCCTACGAGCAGTACTTC
j_gene: TRBJ1-1; len: 15; d_gene: TRBD1; abundance: few; v_gene: TRBV7-2; CDR3aa: CASRLRQGMGTEAFF; CDR3nt: TGTGCCAGCCGCCTGCGACAGGGGATGGGCACTGAAGCTTTCTTT
j_gene: TRBJ2-1; len: 15; d_gene: -; abundance: -; v_gene: TRBV12-3/TRBV12-4; CDR3aa: CASSRAFGSYNEQFF; CDR3nt: TGTGCCAGCAGCCGGGCGTTTGGCTCCTACAATGAGCAGTTCTTC
j_gene: TRBJ2-1; len: 15; d_gene: TRBD2; abundance: -; v_gene: TRBV4-2; CDR3aa: CASSQDLGLAVEQFF; CDR3nt: TGTGCCAGCAGCCAAGATCTTGGACTAGCGGTTGAGCAGTTCTTC
j_gene: TRBJ2-7; len: 15; d_gene: TRBD2; abundance: many; v_gene: TRBV10-3; CDR3aa: CAISELAGAAYEQYF; CDR3nt: TGTGCCATCAGTGAACTAGCGGGGGCCGCCTACGAGCAGTACTTC
j_gene: TRBJ2-1; len: 14; d_gene: -; abundance: many; v_gene: TRBV7-9; CDR3aa: CASSLESRINEQFF; CDR3nt: TGTGCCAGCAGCTTAGAGAGTAGGATCAATGAGCAGTTCTTC
j_gene: TRBJ1-2; len: 15; d_gene: -; abundance: many; v_gene: TRBV7-2; CDR3aa: CASSLEGSGWYGYTF; CDR3nt: TGTGCCAGCAGCTTAGAAGGTTCGGGTTGGTATGGCTACACCTTC
j_gene: TRBJ1-2; len: 16; d_gene: TRBD1; abundance: -; v_gene: TRBV29-1; CDR3aa: CSVPESAGQGTYGYTF; CDR3nt: TGCAGCGTACCCGAATCCGCGGGACAGGGTACCTATGGCTACACCTTC
j_gene: TRBJ2-5; len: 14; d_gene: TRBD2; abundance: -; v_gene: TRBV25-1; CDR3aa: CASSEAGGQETQYF; CDR3nt: TGTGCCAGCAGTGAAGCGGGAGGGCAAGAGACCCAGTACTTC
j_gene: TRBJ2-7; len: 14; d_gene: TRBD2; abundance: many; v_gene: TRBV5-4; CDR3aa: CASSLGDYSYEQYF; CDR3nt: TGTGCCAGCAGCTTGGGGGACTACTCCTACGAGCAGTACTTC
j_gene: TRBJ2-7; len: 15; d_gene: TRBD2; abundance: many; v_gene: TRBV6-1; CDR3aa: CASAEQKAGVFEQYF; CDR3nt: TGTGCCAGCGCGGAGCAAAAAGCGGGAGTCTTCGAGCAGTACTTC
j_gene: TRBJ2-7; len: 15; d_gene: -; abundance: many; v_gene: TRBV4-1; CDR3aa: CASSLGPGATYEQYF; CDR3nt: TGCGCCAGCAGCCTCGGACCGGGGGCGACCTACGAGCAGTACTTC
j_gene: TRBJ1-5; len: 18; d_gene: TRBD1; abundance: many; v_gene: TRBV19; CDR3aa: CASSIDLSTGGYNQPQHF; CDR3nt: TGTGCCAGTAGTATAGACCTCTCAACAGGGGGCTATAATCAGCCCCAGCATTTT
j_gene: TRBJ1-1; len: 13; d_gene: -; abundance: -; v_gene: TRBV7-9; CDR3aa: CASSLEQITEAFF; CDR3nt: TGTGCCAGCAGCTTAGAGCAGATCACTGAAGCTTTCTTT
j_gene: TRBJ1-2; len: 13; d_gene: -; abundance: -; v_gene: TRBV30; CDR3aa: CAWSVTRDGGYTF; CDR3nt: TGTGCCTGGAGTGTTACACGGGATGGCGGCTACACCTTC
j_gene: TRBJ1-3; len: 14; d_gene: -; abundance: many; v_gene: TRBV7-6; CDR3aa: CASSLAETGNTIYF; CDR3nt: TGTGCCAGCAGCTTAGCCGAAACGGGAAACACCATATATTTT
j_gene: TRBJ2-3; len: 16; d_gene: -; abundance: -; v_gene: TRBV5-1; CDR3aa: CASSIDRAGGTDTQYF; CDR3nt: TGCGCCAGCAGCATCGACAGGGCGGGGGGCACAGATACGCAGTATTTT
j_gene: TRBJ2-7; len: 14; d_gene: -; abundance: many; v_gene: TRBV20-1; CDR3aa: CSARVADPPYEQYF; CDR3nt: TGCAGTGCTAGAGTCGCGGATCCACCTTACGAGCAGTACTTC